Each of the 24 T cell receptor beta chains below was sequenced from the same sample in a study of blood T cell repertoires in COVID-19. Libraries were prepared by immunoSEQ multiplex PCR; TCRdb keeps only in-frame clonotypes and omits some of them. The repertoire consists of about 210,000 clones, with around 86% occurring once and the leading ten covering just under 9%. The sequencing sample was made of PBMCs or T cells enriched from blood (not recorded which). Receptor source: a woman aged 45-60 years with acute COVID-19.

This sequence joins TRBV18 and TRBJ2-1, with TRBD1 identical over 8 bases. Germline CDR1 reads KGHSH; CDR2 reads LQKENI. This CDR3 is built from 16 residues. J lost 6 bases, V lost 3 bases, and 10 bases had no gene match. The CDR3 DNA reads as TGTGCCAGCTCACCTCCGGGACAGGCAACCATCAATGAGCAGTTCTTC. Translation: CASSPPGQATINEQFF.

The CDR3 spells CASSPDGYTF. DNA of the CDR3: TGCGCCAGCAGTCCGGATGGCTACACCTTC. V is TRBV23-1 and J is TRBJ1-2; D remains unclear. TRBV23-1 is filed as an ORF, its function uncertain. Trimming cost V 4 bases and J 6 bases, with 3 bases left between them. The CDR3 covers 10 residues.

The chain uses TRBV7-2 and TRBJ2-7, with D hard to call. V dropped 1 base and J dropped 2 bases, with 3 bases sitting between them. The germline CDR1 and CDR2 sequences are SGHTA and FQGNSA. There are 12 residues in the CDR3. This CDR3 reads CASSLEPYEQYF. In DNA, the CDR3 is TGTGCCAGCAGCTTAGAGCCCTACGAGCAGTACTTC.

The chain carries TRBV3-1 (or the pseudogene TRBV3-2) and TRBJ2-7; 12 bases are shared with TRBD1. CDR1 LGHDT and CDR2 YNNKEL come from the germline V gene (reference sequence). This CDR3 region has 20 residues. V dropped 2 bases and J dropped 4; count of bases not matched to a gene: 18. The CDR3 DNA reads as TGTGCCAGCAGCCAAAACCGTCATCCGGGACAGGGGGCGGCTTTGTACGAGCAGTACTTC. Its protein product is CASSQNRHPGQGAALYEQYF.

This sequence joins TRBV28 and TRBJ1-5; a weak D match, TRBD1 (6 bases). Trimming pared 2 bases from V and 6 bases from J, leaving 23 bases between. The CDR3 runs to 18 residues. Germline loops: CDR1 MDHEN, CDR2 SYDVKM. The CDR3 region is CASSLIPGDVRRGQPQHF. The CDR3 DNA is TGTGCCAGCAGTTTAATTCCAGGGGACGTGAGACGGGGTCAGCCCCAGCATTTT. Combining the CDR3 with reference TRBV28 and TRBJ1-5 gives the whole variable domain DVKVTQSSRYLVKRTGEKVFLECVQDMDHENMFWYRQDPGLGLRLIYFSYDVKMKEKGDIPEGYSVSREKKERFSLILESASTNQTSMYLCASSLIPGDVRRGQPQHFGDGTRLSIL.

The chain links TRBV11-2 to TRBJ2-1, with 7 nucleotides matching TRBD1. Germline V gene data show CDR1 as SGHAT and CDR2 as FQNNGV. The CDR3 runs to 17 residues. V lost 3 bases, J lost 6 bases, and 14 bases stayed unmatched. CDR3 bases: TGTGCCAGCAGCTTGGCTACACAGGGGCCCCAATCCAATGAGCAGTTCTTC. Residues: CASSLATQGPQSNEQFF.

The rearrangement joins TRBV6-5 to TRBJ2-1; a weak D match, TRBD2 (6 bases). Trimming shortened V by 5 bases and J by 4 bases, and 15 bases separated the two germline ends. Looked up from germline, CDR1 is MNHEY and CDR2 is SVGAGI. This CDR3 is 15 amino acids long. The CDR3 is CASSPGGSMYNEQFF. CDR3 nucleotides: TGTGCCAGCAGTCCCGGGGGTAGTATGTACAATGAGCAGTTCTTC.

The chain employs TRBV4-1 and TRBJ2-2; weak D call: TRBD1 (5 bases). Trimming removed 0 bases at V and 4 bases at J, with 9 bases between. Germline V gives CDR1 MGHRA, CDR2 YSYEKL. The CDR3 totals 15 residues. The CDR3: CASSQEGPSTGELFF. Here the CDR3 DNA reads TGCGCCAGCAGCCAAGAGGGGCCCTCCACCGGGGAGCTGTTTTTT.

The rearrangement links TRBV21-1 to TRBJ1-1; the D call of TRBD1 is as the table states it, not checked on the DNA. TRBV21-1 is a pseudogene segment. CDR3 length: 15 amino acids. The CDR3, as DNA: TGTGCCAGCAGCGCTCGACAGGGGGCAAACACTGAAGCTTTCTTT. Protein product: CASSARQGANTEAFF.

The DNA of the CDR3 is TGTGCCAGCAGCTCGGCGTCAGGGGCCTATGGCTACACCTTC. Protein sequence: CASSSASGAYGYTF. The chain links TRBV5-6 to TRBJ1-2, with D maybe TRBD1 (6 bases). The germline CDR1 and CDR2 sequences are SGHDT and YYEEEE. Trimming pared 3 bases from V and 4 bases from J, leaving 13 bases between. The CDR3 has 14 amino acids.

This chain joins TRBV30 and TRBJ1-5; the D gene is possibly TRBD1 (5 bases). CDR1 is GTSNPN and CDR2 is SVGIG in the germline V gene (reference sequence). The CDR3 extends over 13 amino acids. Trimming removed 5 bases at V and 2 bases at J, with 10 bases between. The CDR3: CAWDTGRNQPQHF. Here the CDR3 DNA reads TGTGCCTGGGATACAGGACGCAATCAGCCCCAGCATTTT.

This chain connects TRBV19 to TRBJ1-5; the match to TRBD1 covers 9 bases. Germline lookup yields CDR1 LNHDA and CDR2 SQIVND (reference sequence). CDR3 size: 15 residues. V shed 5 bases and J 6 bases; nucleotides not matched to a gene: 8. The CDR3 DNA is TGTGCCAGTAGTGGACGACAGGGGGGGGGTCAGCCCCAGCATTTT. This sequence encodes CASSGRQGGGQPQHF.

The chain couples TRBV10-3 to TRBJ2-3, with 7 bases that match TRBD2. The CDR3 is 14 residues long. The germline gives CDR1 ENHRY, CDR2 SYGVKD. The J segment lost 4 bases and the V segment lost 10 bases, leaving 11 bases of the junction unmatched. The CDR3 here is CATRTSNVADTQYF. CDR3 bases: TGTGCCACCCGGACTAGTAACGTTGCAGATACGCAGTATTTT.

The chain combines TRBV18 with TRBJ2-7; 12 bases match TRBD1. Trimming at V came to 3 bases and at J to 7 bases, leaving 7 bases not matched to a gene. This CDR3 is 15 amino acids long. Germline CDR1 is KGHSH and CDR2 is LQKENI. The CDR3 loop is CASSPTGQGAGEQYF. CDR3 sequence (DNA): TGTGCCAGCTCACCCACGGGACAGGGGGCAGGTGAGCAGTACTTC. The full variable domain, rest sourced from reference TRBV18 and TRBJ2-7, is NAGVMQNPRHLVRRRGQEARLRCSPMKGHSHVYWYRQLPEEGLKFMVYLQKENIIDESGMPKERFSAEFPKEGPSILRIQQVVRGDSAAYFCASSPTGQGAGEQYFGPGTRLTVT.

This clone appeared once. The chain links TRBV9 to TRBJ1-6, with 7 bases matching TRBD1. Germline V gene lookup returns CDR1 SGDLS and CDR2 YYNGEE. The CDR3 consists of 14 residues. V shed 3 bases and J 10 bases; nucleotides not matched to a gene: 7. The CDR3 coding sequence is TGTGCCAGCAGCGCACAGGGGAAGAGCTCACCCCTCCACTTT. Protein sequence: CASSAQGKSSPLHF. The full variable domain, with the rest looked up from reference TRBV9 and TRBJ1-6, is DSGVTQTPKHLITATGQRVTLRCSPRSGDLSVYWYQQSLDQGLQFLIQYYNGEERAKGNILERFSAQQFPDLHSELNLSSLELGDSALYFCASSAQGKSSPLHFGNGTRLTVT.

This clone appeared a single time. The V call is TRBV9, the J call TRBJ1-3; 8 bases agree with TRBD1. V shed 4 bases, J shed 4 bases, and the junction held 4 bases outside the gene matches. CDR1 SGDLS and CDR2 YYNGEE come from the germline V gene. The CDR3 totals 14 residues. The CDR3 sequence is CASSLQGEGNTIYF. In nucleotides, the CDR3 is TGTGCCAGCAGCTTACAGGGGGAAGGAAACACCATATATTTT.

The V call is TRBV5-6, the J call TRBJ2-7, with 8 bases fitting TRBD2. The CDR3 has 18 residues. CDR1 and CDR2 from the germline V gene are SGHDT and YYEEEE. With V trimmed by 3 bases and J by 0 bases, 14 bases remained unmatched. CDR3 in amino acids: CASSSDPGGAFRSYEQYF. The CDR3 nucleotides read TGTGCCAGCAGCTCCGATCCCGGGGGGGCCTTTCGCTCCTACGAGCAGTACTTC.

The V gene is TRBV5-1, the J gene TRBJ2-7; possible D gene TRBD1, 5 bases. The CDR3 spans 17 residues. Trimming stripped 3 bases from V and 6 bases from J, with 25 bases between. Per germline, CDR1 SGHRS and CDR2 YFSETQ. The CDR3 nucleotides are TGCGCCAGCAGCTCGCCCTCTGAGAGATCAGGGTCCGGCGAGCAGTACTTC. Its translation is CASSSPSERSGSGEQYF.

V and J are TRBV27 and TRBJ1-1; 7 positions agree with TRBD1. The V and J ends lost 2 bases and 5 bases, in that order; junction bases with no gene match: 5. Germline loops: CDR1 MNHEY, CDR2 SMNVEV (reference sequence). The CDR3 is made up of 14 amino acids. DNA of the CDR3: TGTGCCAGCAGTTTAAGACAGGGAAGAACTGAAGCTTTCTTT. Its translation: CASSLRQGRTEAFF.

The chain uses TRBV18 and TRBJ1-4; D call uncertain. V shed 2 bases and J shed 4 bases, with 8 bases lying between them. The CDR3 consists of 14 residues. From germline, CDR1 is KGHSH and CDR2 LQKENI. CDR3 in amino acids: CASSPTLLNEKLFF. DNA of the CDR3: TGTGCCAGCTCACCAACCTTACTTAATGAAAAACTGTTTTTT.

The gene calls are TRBV11-1 and TRBJ2-3; D is uncertain. Germline-derived CDR1 and CDR2 are SGHAT and FQDESV (reference sequence). There are 13 residues in the CDR3. V lost 2 bases and J 4 bases, leaving 7 bases between the germline ends. The CDR3 DNA reads TGTGCCAGCAGCTTATTTAAATCAGATACGCAGTATTTT. It specifies CASSLFKSDTQYF.

This clone has a single count. This chain connects TRBV30 to TRBJ1-1; D remains unclear. This CDR3 spans 13 amino acids. Trimming cost V 2 bases and J 11 bases, with 18 bases left between them. From germline, CDR1 is GTSNPN and CDR2 SVGIG (reference sequence). In nucleotides, the CDR3 is TGTGCCTGGAGTCCCCCATTTCCCGGGAAGGCTTTCTTT. It is translated as CAWSPPFPGKAFF. Supplemented by reference TRBV30 and TRBJ1-1, the full variable domain reads SQTIHQWPATLVQPVGSPLSLECTVEGTSNPNLYWYRQAAGRGLQLLFYSVGIGQISSEVPQNLSASRPQDRQFILSSKKLLLSDSGFYLCAWSPPFPGKAFFGQGTRLTVV.

The sample holds a few counts of this clone. The rearrangement joins TRBV28 to TRBJ1-2; the match to TRBD1 covers 9 bases. The CDR3 loop spans 14 amino acids. Germline V gene sequence: CDR1 MDHEN, CDR2 SYDVKM. J lost 4 bases, V lost 8 bases, and 8 bases had no gene match. The DNA for the CDR3 is TGTGCCAGCCAAACAGGGGGCGCAGGCTATGGCTACACCTTC. Its translation is CASQTGGAGYGYTF.

The chain couples TRBV7-9 to TRBJ2-5; 8 bases map to TRBD2. The germline V gene has CDR1 SEHNR and CDR2 FQNEAQ (reference sequence). Trimming removed 1 base from V and 3 bases from J; junction bases left unmatched: 4. The CDR3 spans 15 residues. CDR3 residues: CASSLVAGYKETQYF. As DNA, the CDR3 is TGTGCCAGCAGCTTAGTAGCGGGATACAAAGAGACCCAGTACTTC. Full variable domain (missing parts from reference TRBV7-9 and TRBJ2-5): DTGVSQNPRHKITKRGQNVTFRCDPISEHNRLYWYRQTLGQGPEFLTYFQNEAQLEKSRLLSDRFSAERPKGSFSTLEIQRTEQGDSAMYLCASSLVAGYKETQYFGPGTRLLVL.